This TCR beta chain comes out of a study of shared clonotypes between healthy human individuals. V trimming: 10 bases; J trimming: 11 bases; junction bases outside the gene matches: 17. This CDR3 has 14 residues. Germline V gene data show CDR1 as MDHEN and CDR2 as SYDVKM. Clones were read by immunoSEQ multiplex PCR, and TCRdb kept only the in-frame ones, dropping some. The sample shows roughly 2.6 million clones, approximately 92% of them seen only once. The V and J genes are TRBV28 and TRBJ1-5; the match to TRBD1 covers 7 bases. This receptor was obtained from a young man in good health. The sequencing input was naive CD4+ T cells sorted from blood. The sample's subset: CD45RA+ positively selected. The CDR3: CATSGGTPTVAQHF. CDR3 DNA: TGTGCCACCTCAGGGGGGACACCGACCGTCGCCCAGCATTTT.